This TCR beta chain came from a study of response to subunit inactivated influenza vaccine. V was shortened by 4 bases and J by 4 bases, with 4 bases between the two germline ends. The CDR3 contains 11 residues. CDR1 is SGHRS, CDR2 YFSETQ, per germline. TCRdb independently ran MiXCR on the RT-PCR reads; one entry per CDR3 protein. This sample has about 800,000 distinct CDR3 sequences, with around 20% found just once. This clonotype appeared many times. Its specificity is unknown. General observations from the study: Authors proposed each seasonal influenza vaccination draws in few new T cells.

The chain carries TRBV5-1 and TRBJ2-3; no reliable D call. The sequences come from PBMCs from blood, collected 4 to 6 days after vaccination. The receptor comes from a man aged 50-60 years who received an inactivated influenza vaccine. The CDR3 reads CASSQSDTQYF. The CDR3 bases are TGCGCCAGCAGCCAGTCAGATACGCAGTATTTT.